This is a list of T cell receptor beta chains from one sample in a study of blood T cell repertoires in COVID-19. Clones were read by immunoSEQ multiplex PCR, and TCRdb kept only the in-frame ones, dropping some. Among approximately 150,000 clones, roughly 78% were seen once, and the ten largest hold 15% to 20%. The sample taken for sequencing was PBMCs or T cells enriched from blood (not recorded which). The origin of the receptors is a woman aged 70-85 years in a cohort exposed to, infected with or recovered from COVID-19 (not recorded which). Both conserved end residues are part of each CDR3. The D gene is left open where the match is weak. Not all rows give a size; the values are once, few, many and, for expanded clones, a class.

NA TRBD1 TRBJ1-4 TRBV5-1 TGCGCCAGCAACCCACAGGGGTTAGCTAATGAAAAACTGTTTTTT CASNPQGLANEKLFF
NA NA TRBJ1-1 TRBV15 TGTGCCACCAGCAGACTTATGAACACTGAAGCTTTCTTT CATSRLMNTEAFF
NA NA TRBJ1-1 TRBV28 TGTGCCAGCAGTTTATGGTATGGTGGGATGAGGGACACTGAAGCTTTCTTT CASSLWYGGMRDTEAFF
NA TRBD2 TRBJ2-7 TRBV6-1 TGTGCCAGCAGTAAAGGACTAGCGGAAAGCTCCTACGAGCAGTACTTC CASSKGLAESSYEQYF
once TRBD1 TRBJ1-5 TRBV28 TGTGCCAGTGTACAGGGGAGTAACAATCAGCCCCAGCATTTT CASVQGSNNQPQHF
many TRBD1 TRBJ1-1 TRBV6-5 TGTGCCAGCAGTTTACAGGGGGCCCTGAACACTGAAGCTTTCTTT CASSLQGALNTEAFF
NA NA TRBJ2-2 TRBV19 TGTGCCAGTATCGATTTCGGGGAGCGAGCCGGGGAGCTGTTTTTT CASIDFGERAGELFF
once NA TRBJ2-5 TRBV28 TGTGCCAGCAGCAAGGAACAGGGCGGGGAGACCCAGTACTTC CASSKEQGGETQYF
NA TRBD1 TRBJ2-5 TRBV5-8 TGTGCCAGCAGCTTGGGCGGGACAGGGGAGACCCAGTACTTC CASSLGGTGETQYF
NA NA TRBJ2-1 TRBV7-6 TGTGCCAGCAGCCCTAGTGCCAGATACAATGAGCAGTTCTTC CASSPSARYNEQFF
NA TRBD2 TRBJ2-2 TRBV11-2 TGTGCCAGCAGCCTAGCGGGAGGACGATCGAACACCGGGGAGCTGTTTTTT CASSLAGGRSNTGELFF